This entry lists 11 T cell receptor beta chains sequenced from one sample in a study of blood T cells in healthy people across ages. It was with a sample-barcoded 5' primer and a J-beta primer mix that a second PCR of roughly 6 to 11 cycles was run. TCRdb re-derived calls from the 5' RACE reads in MiXCR, one entry per CDR3 protein. The table lists about 930,000 distinct CDR3 sequences, under 35% of them singletons. In addition, the sample was reused for a study of T cells of mothers and their children.

What was sequenced was blood. Every receptor here comes from a woman between 35 and 50 years old in good health.

This clonotype was detected a few times. The J gene is TRBJ1-2, the V gene TRBV6-1, with a weak D call TRBD1 (6 bases). V dropped 1 base and J dropped 3 bases, with 12 bases sitting between them. The CDR3 covers 15 residues. Germline V CDR1 and CDR2: MNHNS, SASEGT. The chain's CDR3 is CASSEEDSYHYGYTF. Here the CDR3 DNA reads TGTGCCAGCAGTGAAGAGGACAGCTATCACTATGGCTACACCTTC.

About this clonotype: A much more abundant neighbour one base away suggests this may be a read error. V is TRBV20-1 and J is TRBJ2-5, with D perhaps TRBD2 (5 bases). The germline V gene has CDR1 DFQATT and CDR2 SNEGSKA (reference sequence). The CDR3 is made up of 14 amino acids. CDR3 in amino acids: CSTRYRRGVETQYF. The DNA of the CDR3 is TGCAGTACTAGATATAGACGTGGAGTAGAGACCCAGTACTTC.

This clonotype was counted only a few times. The chain combines TRBV7-2 with TRBJ1-2, with D perhaps matching TRBD1 (5 bases). Per the germline V gene, CDR1 is SGHTA and CDR2 is FQGNSA. CDR3 size: 15 residues. The V end lost 5 bases, the J end lost 4 bases, and 17 bases lay between the germline ends. CDR3 DNA: TGTGCCAGCAGCCCCCTGGGGGGGGGAAGCTATGGCTACACCTTC. Encoded protein: CASSPLGGGSYGYTF.

With respect to this clonotype: A much larger clonotype is one base distant, so this may be a read error. The chain has TRBV20-1 and TRBJ2-7; a possible D gene is TRBD1 (6 bases). Trimming left V 6 bases short and J 3 bases short, with 21 bases between. CDR3 size: 15 residues. Germline lookup yields CDR1 DFQATT and CDR2 SNEGSKA (reference sequence). The CDR3 bases are TGCAGTGCCGAGTCCCCGGACAGCTTCTTCTACGAGCAGTACTTC. Its protein product is CSAESPDSFFYEQYF.

This clonotype was seen only a few times. V usage is TRBV11-2 and J usage is TRBJ2-7, with 9 bases fitting TRBD1. Germline values: CDR1 SGHAT, CDR2 FQNNGV. The V segment lost 5 bases and the J segment 1 base; nucleotides outside the gene matches: 6. The CDR3 consists of 15 residues. The CDR3 is CASSVGTGRSYEQYF. DNA of the CDR3: TGTGCCAGCAGCGTCGGGACAGGGCGATCCTACGAGCAGTACTTC.

In the case of this clonotype: The germline gene is not matched at one end of the junction; a read error may be the cause. J is TRBJ2-1 and V is TRBV20-1; the match to TRBD2 covers 8 bases. The CDR3 length is 14 residues. Germline-derived CDR1 and CDR2 are DFQATT and SNEGSKA (reference sequence). The CDR3 DNA follows: TGCAGTGCTAGAGACGGCGGGGGGACGAATGAGCAGTTCTTT. Translation: CSARDGGGTNEQFF.

In DNA form, the CDR3 reads TGTGCCAGCAGCTTAGCGTATGGGGCGGCCTACGAGCAGTACTTC. This encodes CASSLAYGAAYEQYF. V gene TRBV7-6 combines with J gene TRBJ2-7; D is possibly TRBD1 (5 bases). The CDR3 consists of 15 residues. Germline loops: CDR1 SGHVS, CDR2 FNYEAQ. Trimming pared 0 bases from V and 2 bases from J, leaving 11 bases between.

CDR3 nucleotide sequence: TGTGCCAGCAGTTTTAATGGTGGGAGGGAGGGCTACACCTTC. Amino acids: CASSFNGGREGYTF. V gene TRBV6-5 combines with J gene TRBJ1-2; the D is unclear. V dropped 4 bases and J dropped 8 bases, with 17 bases sitting between them. CDR3 length: 14 amino acids. Germline lookup yields CDR1 MNHEY and CDR2 SVGAGI.

This clonotype has at least ten counts. The CDR3 nucleotides read TGTGCCAGCAGCGAAGGACTAGCGGAAGACTACGAGCAGTACTTC. Translating it yields CASSEGLAEDYEQYF. The chain links TRBV9 to TRBJ2-7, with 10 bases fitting TRBD2. The trim removed 3 bases at V and 3 bases at J, leaving 6 bases unmatched. CDR1 and CDR2 (germline): SGDLS, YYNGEE. CDR3 length equals 15 residues.

A word on this clonotype: Given a much more abundant clone one base away, this may be a read error. The genes are TRBV7-2 and TRBJ2-1; TRBD2 agrees at 11 bases. The CDR3 loop spans 16 amino acids. Germline lookup yields CDR1 SGHTA and CDR2 FQGNSA. The junction had 11 bases not matched to a gene; V was cut back by 1 base and J by 12 bases. CDR3 protein: CASSLGASGGRLGQFF. CDR3 DNA: TGTGCCAGCAGCTTAGGTGCTAGCGGGGGGCGTCTTGGGCAGTTCTTC.

Only a few counts were recorded for this clonotype. J is TRBJ2-5 and V is TRBV7-2; the D gene could be TRBD1 or TRBD2 (5 bases each). This CDR3 has 14 residues. V shed 5 bases and J shed 2 bases, with 12 bases lying between them. Germline CDR1 and CDR2: SGHTA and FQGNSA. In DNA, the CDR3 is TGTGCCAGCAGCCGTAGGGACGGACAAGAGACCCAGTACTTC. Translation: CASSRRDGQETQYF.